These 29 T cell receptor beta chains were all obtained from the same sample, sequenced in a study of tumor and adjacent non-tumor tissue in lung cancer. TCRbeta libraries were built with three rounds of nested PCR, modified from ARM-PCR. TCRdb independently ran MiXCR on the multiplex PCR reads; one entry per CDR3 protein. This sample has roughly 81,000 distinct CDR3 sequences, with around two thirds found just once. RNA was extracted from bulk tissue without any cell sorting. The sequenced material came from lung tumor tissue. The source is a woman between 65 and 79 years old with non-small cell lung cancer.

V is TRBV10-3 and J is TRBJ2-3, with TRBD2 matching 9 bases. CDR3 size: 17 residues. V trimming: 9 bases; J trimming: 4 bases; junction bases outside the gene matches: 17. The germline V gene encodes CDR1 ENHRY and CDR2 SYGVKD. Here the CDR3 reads CAIGDPLAGNLADTQYF. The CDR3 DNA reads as TGTGCCATAGGAGATCCGCTAGCGGGAAATCTGGCAGATACGCAGTATTTT.

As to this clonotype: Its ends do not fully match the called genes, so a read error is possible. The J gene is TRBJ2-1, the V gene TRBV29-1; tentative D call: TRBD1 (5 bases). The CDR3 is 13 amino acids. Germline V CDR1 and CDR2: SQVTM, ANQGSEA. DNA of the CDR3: TGCAGCATACAACGGCAGGGCATAAATGACCAGTTCTTC. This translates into CSIQRQGINDQFF.

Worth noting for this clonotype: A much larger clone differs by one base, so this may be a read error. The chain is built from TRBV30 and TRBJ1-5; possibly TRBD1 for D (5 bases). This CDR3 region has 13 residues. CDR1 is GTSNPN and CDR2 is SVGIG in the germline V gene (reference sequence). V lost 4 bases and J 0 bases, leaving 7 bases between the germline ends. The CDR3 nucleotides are TGTGCCTGGATAGGGGATAGCAATCAGCCCCAGCATTTT. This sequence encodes CAWIGDSNQPQHF.

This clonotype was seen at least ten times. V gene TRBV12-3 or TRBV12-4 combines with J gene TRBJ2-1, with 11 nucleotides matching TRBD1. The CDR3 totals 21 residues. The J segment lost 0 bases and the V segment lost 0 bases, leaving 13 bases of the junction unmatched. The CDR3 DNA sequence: TGTGCCAGCAGTTTAGCCTTTGGGACAGGGGGGTTCGGAAGCTCCTACAATGAGCAGTTCTTC. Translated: CASSLAFGTGGFGSSYNEQFF.

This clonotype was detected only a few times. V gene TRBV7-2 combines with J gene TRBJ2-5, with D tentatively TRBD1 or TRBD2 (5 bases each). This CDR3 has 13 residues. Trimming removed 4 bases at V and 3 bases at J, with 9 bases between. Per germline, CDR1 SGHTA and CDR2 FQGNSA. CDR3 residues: CASSSGTEETQYF. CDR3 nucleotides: TGTGCCAGCAGCTCCGGGACGGAAGAGACCCAGTACTTC.

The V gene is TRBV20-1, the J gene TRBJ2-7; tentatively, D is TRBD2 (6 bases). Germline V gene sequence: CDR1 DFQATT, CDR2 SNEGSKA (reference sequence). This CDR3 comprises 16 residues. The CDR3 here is CNVSGSGVGRPYEQYF. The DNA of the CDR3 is TGCAATGTTAGCGGCTCGGGGGTGGGGAGGCCCTACGAGCAGTACTTC.

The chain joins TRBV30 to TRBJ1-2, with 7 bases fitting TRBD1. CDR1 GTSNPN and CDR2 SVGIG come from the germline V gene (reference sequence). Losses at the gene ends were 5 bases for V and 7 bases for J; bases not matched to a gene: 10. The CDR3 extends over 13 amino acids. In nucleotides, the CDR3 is TGTGCCTGGGGTTACCAACAGGGGAGTGGCTACACCTTC. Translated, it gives CAWGYQQGSGYTF.

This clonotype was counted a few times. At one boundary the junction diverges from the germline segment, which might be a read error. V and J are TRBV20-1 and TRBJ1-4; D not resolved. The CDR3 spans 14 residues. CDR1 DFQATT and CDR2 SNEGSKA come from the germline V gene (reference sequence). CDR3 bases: TGCAGTGCTGACGGAGCGGCGGGTAGTGAAAAACTGTCTTTT. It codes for CSADGAAGSEKLSF.

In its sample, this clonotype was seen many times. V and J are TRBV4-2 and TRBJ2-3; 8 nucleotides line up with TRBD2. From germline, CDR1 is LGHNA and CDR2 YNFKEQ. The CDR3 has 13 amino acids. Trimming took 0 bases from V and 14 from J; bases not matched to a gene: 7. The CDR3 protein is CASSQESGGPLYF. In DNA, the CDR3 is TGTGCCAGCAGCCAAGAGTCGGGAGGGCCACTGTATTTT.

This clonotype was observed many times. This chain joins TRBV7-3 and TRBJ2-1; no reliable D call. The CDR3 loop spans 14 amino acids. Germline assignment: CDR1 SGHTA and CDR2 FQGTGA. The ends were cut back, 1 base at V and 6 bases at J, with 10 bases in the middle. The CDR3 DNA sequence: TGTGCCAGCAGCTTAAGGTTTAGTCTCAATGAGCAGTTCTTC. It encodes CASSLRFSLNEQFF.

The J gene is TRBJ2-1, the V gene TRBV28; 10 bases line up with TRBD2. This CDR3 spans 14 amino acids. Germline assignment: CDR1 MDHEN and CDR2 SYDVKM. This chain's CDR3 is CVILAGGIYNEQFF. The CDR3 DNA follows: TGTGTCATCTTAGCGGGGGGAATCTACAATGAGCAGTTCTTC.

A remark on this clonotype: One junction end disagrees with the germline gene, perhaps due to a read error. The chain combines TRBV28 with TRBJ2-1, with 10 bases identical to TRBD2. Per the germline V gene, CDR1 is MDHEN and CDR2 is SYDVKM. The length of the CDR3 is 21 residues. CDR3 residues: CASTLYPLLAGHYRGNNEQFF. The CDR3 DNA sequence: TGTGCCAGCACTTTATACCCTTTACTAGCGGGGCATTATAGGGGCAACAATGAGCAGTTCTTC.

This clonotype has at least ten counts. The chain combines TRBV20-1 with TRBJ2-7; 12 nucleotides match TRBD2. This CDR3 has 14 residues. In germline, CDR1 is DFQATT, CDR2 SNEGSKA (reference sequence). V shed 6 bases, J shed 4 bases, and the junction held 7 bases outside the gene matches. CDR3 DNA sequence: TGCAGTGCGGTGGCGACTAGCGGGAGTTACGAGCAGTACTTC. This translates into CSAVATSGSYEQYF.

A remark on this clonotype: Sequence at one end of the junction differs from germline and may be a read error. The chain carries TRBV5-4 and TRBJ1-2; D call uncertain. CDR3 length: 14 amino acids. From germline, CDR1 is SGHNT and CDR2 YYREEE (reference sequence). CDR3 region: CASSLPKEASGYIF. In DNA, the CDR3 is TGTGCCAGCAGCCTACCAAAGGAGGCATCAGGCTACATCTTC.

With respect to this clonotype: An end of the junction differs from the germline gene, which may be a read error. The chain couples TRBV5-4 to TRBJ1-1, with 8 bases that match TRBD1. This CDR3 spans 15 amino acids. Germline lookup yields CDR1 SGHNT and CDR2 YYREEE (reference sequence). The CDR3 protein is CASSLTEQGDTEAYF. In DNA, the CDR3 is TGTGCCAGCAGCCTTACCGAACAGGGGGACACTGAAGCTTACTTT.

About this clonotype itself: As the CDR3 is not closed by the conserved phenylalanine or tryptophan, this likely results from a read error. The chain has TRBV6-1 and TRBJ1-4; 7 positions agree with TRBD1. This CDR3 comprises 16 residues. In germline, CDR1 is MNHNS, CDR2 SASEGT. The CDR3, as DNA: TGTGCCAGCAGGCCTCGGACAGGCCCAACTAACGAAAAACTGTTTTTG. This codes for CASRPRTGPTNEKLFL.

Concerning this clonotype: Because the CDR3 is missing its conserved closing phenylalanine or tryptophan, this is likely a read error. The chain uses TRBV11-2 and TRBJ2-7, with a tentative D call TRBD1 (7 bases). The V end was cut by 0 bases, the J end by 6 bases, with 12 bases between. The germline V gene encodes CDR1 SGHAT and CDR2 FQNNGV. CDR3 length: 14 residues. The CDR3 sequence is CASSLDRQGGEQYS. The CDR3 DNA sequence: TGTGCCAGCAGCTTAGACCGACAGGGAGGCGAGCAGTACTCC.

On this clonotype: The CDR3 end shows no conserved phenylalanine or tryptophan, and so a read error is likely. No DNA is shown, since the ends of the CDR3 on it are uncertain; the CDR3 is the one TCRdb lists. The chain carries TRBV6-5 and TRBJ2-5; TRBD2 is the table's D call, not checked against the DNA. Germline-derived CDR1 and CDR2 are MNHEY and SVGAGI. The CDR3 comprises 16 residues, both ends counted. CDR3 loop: CASSNPSGEGKETQCL.

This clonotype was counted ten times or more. The DNA of the CDR3 is TGTGCCAGCAGTGGATCGGGACAGGGTGCGAATGAGCAGTTCTTC. Translated, it gives CASSGSGQGANEQFF. The chain joins TRBV28 to TRBJ2-1, with TRBD1 matching over 9 bases. The CDR3 spans 15 residues. With V trimmed by 5 bases and J by 7 bases, 9 bases remained unmatched. Germline CDR1 and CDR2: MDHEN and SYDVKM.

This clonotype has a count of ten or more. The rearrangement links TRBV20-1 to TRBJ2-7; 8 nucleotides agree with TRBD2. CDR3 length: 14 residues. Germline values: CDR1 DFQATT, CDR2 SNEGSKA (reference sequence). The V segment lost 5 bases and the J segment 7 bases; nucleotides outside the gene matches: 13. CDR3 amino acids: CSADPRRGTREQYF. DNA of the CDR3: TGCAGTGCTGACCCCAGACGCGGGACTAGAGAGCAGTACTTC.

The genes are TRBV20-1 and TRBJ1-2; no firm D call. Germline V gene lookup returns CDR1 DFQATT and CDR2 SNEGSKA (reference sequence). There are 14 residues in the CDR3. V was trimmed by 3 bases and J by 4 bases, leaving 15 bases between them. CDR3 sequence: CSASATAIIYGYTF. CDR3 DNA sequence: TGCAGTGCTAGTGCCACAGCGATTATCTATGGCTACACCTTC.

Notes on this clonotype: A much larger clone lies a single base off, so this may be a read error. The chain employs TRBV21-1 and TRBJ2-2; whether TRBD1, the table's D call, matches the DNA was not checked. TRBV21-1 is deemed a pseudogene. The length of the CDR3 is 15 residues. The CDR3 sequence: CASSTRGRATGELSF. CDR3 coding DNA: TGTGCCAGCAGCACCAGGGGGCGTGCCACCGGGGAGCTGTCTTTT.

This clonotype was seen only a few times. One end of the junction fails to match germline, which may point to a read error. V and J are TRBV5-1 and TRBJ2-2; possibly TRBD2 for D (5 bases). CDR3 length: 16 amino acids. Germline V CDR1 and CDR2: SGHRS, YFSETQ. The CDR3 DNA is TGCGCCAGCTGCTTGGGGAGCGGAGCGAACACCGGGGAGCTGTTTTTT. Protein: CASCLGSGANTGELFF.

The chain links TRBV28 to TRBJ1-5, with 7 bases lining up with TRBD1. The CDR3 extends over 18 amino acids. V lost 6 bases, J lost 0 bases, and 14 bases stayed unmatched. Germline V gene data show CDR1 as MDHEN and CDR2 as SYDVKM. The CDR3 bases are TGTGCCAGCAGCTTCTTGCCTGGGACAGCCTGTAGCAATCAGCCCCAGCATTTT. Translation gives CASSFLPGTACSNQPQHF.

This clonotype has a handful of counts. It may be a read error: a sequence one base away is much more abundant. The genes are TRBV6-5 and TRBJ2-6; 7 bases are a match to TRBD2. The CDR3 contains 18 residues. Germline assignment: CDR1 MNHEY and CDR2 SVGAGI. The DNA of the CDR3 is TGTGCCAGCAGTTACTCTGCGGGAGTGTACTCTGGGGCCAACGCCCTGACTTTC. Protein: CASSYSAGVYSGANALTF.

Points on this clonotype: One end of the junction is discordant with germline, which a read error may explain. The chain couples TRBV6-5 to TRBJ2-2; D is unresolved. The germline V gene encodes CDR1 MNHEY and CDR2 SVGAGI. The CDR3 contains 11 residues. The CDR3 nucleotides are TGTGCCAGCGGAAGCGCCGGAGAGCTGTTTTTT. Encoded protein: CASGSAGELFF.

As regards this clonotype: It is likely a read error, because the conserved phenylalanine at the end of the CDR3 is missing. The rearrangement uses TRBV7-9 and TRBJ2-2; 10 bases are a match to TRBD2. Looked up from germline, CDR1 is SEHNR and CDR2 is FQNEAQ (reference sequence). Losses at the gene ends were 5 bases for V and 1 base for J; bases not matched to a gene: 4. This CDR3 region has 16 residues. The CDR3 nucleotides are TGTGCCAGCAGCGGAGGGACTAGCGAGAACACCGGGGAGCTGTTTTCT. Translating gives CASSGGTSENTGELFS.

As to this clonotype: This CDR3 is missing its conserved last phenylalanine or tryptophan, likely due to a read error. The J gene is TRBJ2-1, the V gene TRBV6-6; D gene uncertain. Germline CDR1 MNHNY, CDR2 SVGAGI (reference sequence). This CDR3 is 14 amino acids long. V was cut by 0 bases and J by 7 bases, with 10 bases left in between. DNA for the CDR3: TGTGCCAGCAGTTACTCGCTCGAAGAGAATGAGCAGTTCCTC. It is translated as CASSYSLEENEQFL.

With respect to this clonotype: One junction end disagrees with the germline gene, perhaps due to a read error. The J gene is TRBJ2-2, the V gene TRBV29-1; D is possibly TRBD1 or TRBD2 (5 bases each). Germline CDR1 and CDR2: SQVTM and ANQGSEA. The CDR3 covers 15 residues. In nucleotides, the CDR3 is TGCAGGGCTCAAGAAGACAGTCTTTCTGCCGGGGAACTGTTTTTT. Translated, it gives CRAQEDSLSAGELFF.